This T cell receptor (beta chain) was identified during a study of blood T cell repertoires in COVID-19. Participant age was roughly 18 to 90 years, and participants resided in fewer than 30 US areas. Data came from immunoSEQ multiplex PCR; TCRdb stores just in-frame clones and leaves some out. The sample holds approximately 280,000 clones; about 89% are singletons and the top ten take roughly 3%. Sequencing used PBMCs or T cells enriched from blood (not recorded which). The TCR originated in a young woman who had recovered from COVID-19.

The CDR3 sequence: CASSLKGQGPHGYTF. As DNA, the CDR3 is TGCGCCAGCAGCCTAAAGGGACAGGGCCCCCACGGCTACACCTTC. This chain links TRBV4-1 with TRBJ1-2, with TRBD1 matching 9 bases. The V segment lost 4 bases and the J segment 8 bases; nucleotides outside the gene matches: 11. This CDR3 is built from 15 residues. Germline assignment: CDR1 MGHRA and CDR2 YSYEKL.